The rows below give T cell receptor beta chains drawn from one sample of a study of vaccination and CD4 T cells after COVID-19. Their recognized antigens are unknown. One entry per CDR3 protein results from TCRdb running MiXCR on the PCR reads. The sample carries some 19,000 distinct CDR3 sequences, 51% recorded once. The source was CD4+ T cells from blood, cultured in vitro, collected about 7 months after SARS-CoV-2 vaccination. The source of these receptors is a human donor who had recovered from COVID-19. CDR3s leave out the opening cysteine and the closing phenylalanine or tryptophan. The order of the fields is clone size, V gene, CDR3 protein. Size tells how often a clone was seen (once, few, many) or the class of an expanded clone, and some rows leave it out.

>NA|TRBV7-3
ASSLTLAGGVGEQF
>NA|TRBV9
ASSVGPYYGYT
>few|TRBV21-1
ASSKRSPGGDYGYT
>NA|TRBV2
ASSESFEVETQY
>NA|TRBV7-2
ASSFRLAGGSLDPQY
>NA|TRBV10-3
AISEEWDRVDQPQH
>NA|TRBV24-1
ATSHTRGGASGSMYEQF
>NA|TRBV7-9
ASSPLASIDTDTQY
>few|TRBV6-1
ASSPQLEILSNQPQH
>once|TRBV20-1
SASEAGGVGEQF
>NA|TRBV6-5
ATSYDRGLNGYT
>NA|TRBV20-1
SARRRQGDYEQY
>few|TRBV20-1
SARDLRTSGRGGTDTQY
>few|TRBV27
ASRMRTRSYEQY
>NA|TRBV6-1
ASRLPGKPAGELF
>few|TRBV20-1
SAPLSGGAGELF
>few|TRBV18
ASSHWDGDTEAF
>NA|TRBV7-3
ASSLWGRGQGASYNSPLH
>NA|TRBV5-1
ASSLGLMETQY
>NA|TRBV19
ASSKTGGYGYT
>NA|TRBV29-1
SVQQGSGANVLT
>few|TRBV21-1
ASSNLRQGYNEQF
>NA|TRBV7-2
ASSLGGRQGNTEAF
>NA|TRBV5-8
ASSPIGDYGYT
>NA|TRBV29-1
SAGPQETQY
>NA|TRBV28
AAQRGSSYNEQF
>NA|TRBV6-5
ASSYPPGGVNTEAF
>NA|TRBV7-2
ASSADRYTDTQY
>NA|TRBV7-9
ASSLYLGWYEQY
>NA|TRBV7-9
ASSLGQGSDTGELF
>few|TRBV6-1
ASSQSYDRLQETQY
>NA|TRBV20-1
SAPTDSYGYT
>NA|TRBV7-6
ASSSLAGANTGELF
>NA|TRBV6-2/TRBV6-3
ASSYSRTGGSPLH
>NA|TRBV7-2
ASSLDGAGGVYEQY
>once|TRBV4-3
ASSHSPGHMNTEAF
>NA|TRBV7-2
ASSLVEAQY
>NA|TRBV7-9
ASSLEGISYNEQF
>NA|TRBV7-2
ASSLAGGIDTQY
>once|TRBV6-5
ASSYLRTGGAGYGYT
>few|TRBV2
ASSNWANQPQH
>few|TRBV7-9
ASSRRDRATEAF
>few|TRBV29-1
SVVEWGGNTEAF
>NA|TRBV2
ASRLAAIGTGELF
>NA|TRBV7-6
ASSLRGSSYNEQF
>NA|TRBV7-3
ASSLTGEETQY
>NA|TRBV24-1
ATSDLRGTSGSYNEQF
>few|TRBV24-1
ATSDSVTGETQY
>NA|TRBV12-3/TRBV12-4
ASSLSNGGAQH
>few|TRBV27
ASGYQETQY
>NA|TRBV6-4
ASSDRDVPYNEQF
>NA|TRBV20-1
SARRPGLVDTIY
>NA|TRBV19
ASSITGGNQPQH
>NA|TRBV29-1
SVEEGQGVRAF